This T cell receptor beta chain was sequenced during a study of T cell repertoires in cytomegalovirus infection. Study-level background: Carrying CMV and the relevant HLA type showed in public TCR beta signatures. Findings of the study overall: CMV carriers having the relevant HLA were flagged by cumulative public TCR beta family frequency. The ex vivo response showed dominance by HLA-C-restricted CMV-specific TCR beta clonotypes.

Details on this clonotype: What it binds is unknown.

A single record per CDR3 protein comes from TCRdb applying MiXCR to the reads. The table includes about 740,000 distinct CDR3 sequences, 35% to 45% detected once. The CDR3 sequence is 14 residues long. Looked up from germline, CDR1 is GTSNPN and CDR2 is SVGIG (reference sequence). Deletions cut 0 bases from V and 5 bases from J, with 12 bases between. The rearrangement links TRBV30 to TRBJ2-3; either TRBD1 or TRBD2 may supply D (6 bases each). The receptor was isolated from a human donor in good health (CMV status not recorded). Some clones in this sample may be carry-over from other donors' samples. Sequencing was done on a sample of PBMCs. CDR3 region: CAWSVWGAGDTQYF. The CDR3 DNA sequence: TGTGCCTGGAGTGTATGGGGGGCCGGAGATACGCAGTATTTT.